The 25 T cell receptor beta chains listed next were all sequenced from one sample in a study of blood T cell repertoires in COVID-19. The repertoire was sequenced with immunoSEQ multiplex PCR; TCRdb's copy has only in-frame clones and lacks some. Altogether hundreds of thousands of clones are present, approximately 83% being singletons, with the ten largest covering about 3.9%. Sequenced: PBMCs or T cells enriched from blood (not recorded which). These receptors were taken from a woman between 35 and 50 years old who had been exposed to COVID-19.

The CDR3 DNA sequence: TGTGCCAGCTCACCAGAAACAGGGACAGGAGATACGCAGTATTTT. Translating gives CASSPETGTGDTQYF. J is TRBJ2-3 and V is TRBV18, with TRBD1 matching 8 bases. Germline CDR1 KGHSH, CDR2 LQKENI. V shed 2 bases and J 5 bases; nucleotides not matched to a gene: 6. The CDR3 has 15 amino acids.

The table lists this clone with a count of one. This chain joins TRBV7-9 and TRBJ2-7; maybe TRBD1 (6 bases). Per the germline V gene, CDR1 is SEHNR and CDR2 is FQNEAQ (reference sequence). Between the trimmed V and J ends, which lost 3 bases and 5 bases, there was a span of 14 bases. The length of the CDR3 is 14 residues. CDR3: CASSFSTGNDEQYF. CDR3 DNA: TGTGCCAGCAGCTTCTCAACAGGGAACGACGAGCAGTACTTC.

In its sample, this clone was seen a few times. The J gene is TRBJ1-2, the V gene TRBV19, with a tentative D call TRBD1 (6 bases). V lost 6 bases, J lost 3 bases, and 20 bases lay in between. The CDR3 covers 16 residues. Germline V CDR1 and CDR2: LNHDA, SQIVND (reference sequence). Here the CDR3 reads CASRVRGGGGDYGYTF. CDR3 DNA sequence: TGTGCCAGTAGAGTTAGGGGCGGCGGGGGCGACTATGGCTACACCTTC.

The CDR3 sequence is CASMAGVGTGELFF. CDR3 DNA: TGTGCCAGTATGGCCGGGGTCGGCACCGGGGAGCTGTTTTTT. The chain joins TRBV19 to TRBJ2-2; D might be TRBD2 (5 bases). This CDR3 comprises 14 residues. Deletions cut 7 bases from V and 4 bases from J, with 13 bases between. CDR1 is LNHDA, CDR2 SQIVND, per germline (reference sequence).

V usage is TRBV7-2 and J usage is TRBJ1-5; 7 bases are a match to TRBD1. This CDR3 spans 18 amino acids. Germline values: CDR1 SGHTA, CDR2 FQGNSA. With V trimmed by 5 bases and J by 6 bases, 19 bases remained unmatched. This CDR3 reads CASSPTSDRRIISQPQHF. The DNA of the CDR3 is TGTGCCAGCAGCCCCACATCGGACAGGAGGATAATATCTCAGCCCCAGCATTTT.

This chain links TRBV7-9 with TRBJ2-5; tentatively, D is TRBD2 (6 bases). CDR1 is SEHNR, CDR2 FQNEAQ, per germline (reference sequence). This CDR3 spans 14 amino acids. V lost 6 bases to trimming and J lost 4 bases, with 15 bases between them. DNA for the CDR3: TGTGCCAGCAGTTCGGCCGGGACTTCAGAGACCCAGTACTTC. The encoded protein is CASSSAGTSETQYF.

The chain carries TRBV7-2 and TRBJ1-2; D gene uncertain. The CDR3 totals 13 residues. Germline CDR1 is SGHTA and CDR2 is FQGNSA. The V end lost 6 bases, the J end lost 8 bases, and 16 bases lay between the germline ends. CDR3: CASSLERADGYTF. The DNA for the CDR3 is TGTGCCAGCAGTCTGGAGAGGGCGGACGGCTACACCTTC.

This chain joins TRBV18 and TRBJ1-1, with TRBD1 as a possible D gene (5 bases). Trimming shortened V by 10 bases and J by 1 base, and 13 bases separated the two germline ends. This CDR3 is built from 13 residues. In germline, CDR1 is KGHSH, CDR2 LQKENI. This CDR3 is CATSNGQNTEAFF. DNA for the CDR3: TGTGCCACCTCGAACGGACAGAACACTGAAGCTTTCTTT.

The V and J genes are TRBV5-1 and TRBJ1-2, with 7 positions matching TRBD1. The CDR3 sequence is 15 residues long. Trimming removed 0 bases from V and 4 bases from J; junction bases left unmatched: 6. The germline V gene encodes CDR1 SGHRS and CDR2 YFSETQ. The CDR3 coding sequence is TGCGCCAGCAGCTTGGAACAGGGGATTGGCTATGGCTACACCTTC. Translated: CASSLEQGIGYGYTF.

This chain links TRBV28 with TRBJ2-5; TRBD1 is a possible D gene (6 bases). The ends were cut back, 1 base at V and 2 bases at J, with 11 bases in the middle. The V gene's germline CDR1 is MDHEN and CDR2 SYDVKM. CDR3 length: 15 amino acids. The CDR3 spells CASSLLPGAQETQYF. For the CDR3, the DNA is TGTGCCAGCAGTTTATTACCAGGGGCGCAAGAGACCCAGTACTTC.

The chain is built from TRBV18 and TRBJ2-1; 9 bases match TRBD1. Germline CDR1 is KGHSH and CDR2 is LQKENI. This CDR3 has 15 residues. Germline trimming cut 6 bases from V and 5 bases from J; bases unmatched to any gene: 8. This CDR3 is CASSPDRGRDNEQFF. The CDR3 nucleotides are TGTGCCAGCTCCCCTGACAGGGGGAGGGACAATGAGCAGTTCTTC.

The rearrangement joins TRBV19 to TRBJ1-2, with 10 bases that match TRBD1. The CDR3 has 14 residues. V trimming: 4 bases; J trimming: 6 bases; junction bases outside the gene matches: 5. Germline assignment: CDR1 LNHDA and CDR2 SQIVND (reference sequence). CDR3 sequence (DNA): TGTGCCAGTAGTAAGACAGGGGGCGCGGATGGCTACACCTTC. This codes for CASSKTGGADGYTF.

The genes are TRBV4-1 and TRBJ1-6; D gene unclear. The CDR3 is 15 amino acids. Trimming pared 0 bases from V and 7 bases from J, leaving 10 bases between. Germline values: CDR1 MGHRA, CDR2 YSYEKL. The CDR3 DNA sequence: TGCGCCAGCAGCCAAGATCATCTGAGAAATTCACCCCTCCACTTT. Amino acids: CASSQDHLRNSPLHF.

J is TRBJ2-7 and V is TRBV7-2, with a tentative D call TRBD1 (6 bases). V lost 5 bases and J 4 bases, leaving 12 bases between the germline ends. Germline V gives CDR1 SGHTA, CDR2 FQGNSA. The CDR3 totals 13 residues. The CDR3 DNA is TGTGCCAGCAGCCGACCGGACAGTTACGAGCAGTACTTC. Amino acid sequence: CASSRPDSYEQYF.

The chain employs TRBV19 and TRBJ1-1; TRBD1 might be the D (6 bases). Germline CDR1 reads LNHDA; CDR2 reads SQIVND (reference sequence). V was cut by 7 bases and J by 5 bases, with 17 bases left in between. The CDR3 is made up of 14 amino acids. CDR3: CASIPRGAGTEAFF. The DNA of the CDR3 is TGTGCCAGTATCCCCCGGGGGGCCGGAACTGAAGCTTTCTTT.

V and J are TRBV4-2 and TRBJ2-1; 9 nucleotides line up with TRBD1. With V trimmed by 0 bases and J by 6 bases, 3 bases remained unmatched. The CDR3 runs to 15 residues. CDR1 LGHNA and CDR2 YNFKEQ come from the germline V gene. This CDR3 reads CASSQDETGGNEQFF. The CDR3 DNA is TGTGCCAGCAGCCAAGATGAGACAGGGGGCAATGAGCAGTTCTTC.

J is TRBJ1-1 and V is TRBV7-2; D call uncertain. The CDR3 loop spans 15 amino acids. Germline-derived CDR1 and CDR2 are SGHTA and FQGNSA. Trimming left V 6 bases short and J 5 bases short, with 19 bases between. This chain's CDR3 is CASRGPDFVETEAFF. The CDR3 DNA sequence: TGTGCCAGCAGGGGCCCGGATTTTGTTGAGACTGAAGCTTTCTTT.

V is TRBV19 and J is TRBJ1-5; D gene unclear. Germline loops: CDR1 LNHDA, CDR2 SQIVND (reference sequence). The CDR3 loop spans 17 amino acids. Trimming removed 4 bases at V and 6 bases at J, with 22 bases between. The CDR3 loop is CASSKDAGWTVGQPQHF. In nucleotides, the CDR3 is TGTGCCAGTAGTAAGGATGCGGGGTGGACGGTCGGTCAGCCCCAGCATTTT.

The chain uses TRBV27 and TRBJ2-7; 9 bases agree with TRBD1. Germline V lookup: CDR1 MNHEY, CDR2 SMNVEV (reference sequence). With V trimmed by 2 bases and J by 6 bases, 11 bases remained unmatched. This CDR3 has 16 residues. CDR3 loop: CASSLGAGTGKVEQYF. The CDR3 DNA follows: TGTGCCAGCAGTTTAGGGGCCGGGACAGGGAAGGTCGAGCAGTACTTC.

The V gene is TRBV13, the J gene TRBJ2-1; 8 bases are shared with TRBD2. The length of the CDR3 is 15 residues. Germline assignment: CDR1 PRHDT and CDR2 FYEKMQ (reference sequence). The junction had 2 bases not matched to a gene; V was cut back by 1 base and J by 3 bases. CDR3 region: CASSLAGGFYNEQFF. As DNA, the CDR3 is TGTGCCAGCAGCTTAGCGGGGGGGTTCTACAATGAGCAGTTCTTC.

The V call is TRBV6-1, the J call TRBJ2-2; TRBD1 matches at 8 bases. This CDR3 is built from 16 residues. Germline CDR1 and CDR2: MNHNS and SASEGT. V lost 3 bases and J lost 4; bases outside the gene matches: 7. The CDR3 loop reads CASSEPGQALTGELFF. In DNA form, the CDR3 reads TGTGCCAGCAGTGAGCCGGGACAGGCGCTCACCGGGGAGCTGTTTTTT.

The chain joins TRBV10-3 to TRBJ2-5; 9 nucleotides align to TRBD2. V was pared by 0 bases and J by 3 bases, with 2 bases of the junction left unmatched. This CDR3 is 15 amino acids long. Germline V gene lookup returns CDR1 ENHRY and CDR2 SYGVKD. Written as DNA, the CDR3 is TGTGCCATCAGTGAGTCACCTAGCGGGGAAGAGACCCAGTACTTC. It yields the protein CAISESPSGEETQYF.

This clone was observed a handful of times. The CDR3 bases are TGTGCCAGCAGCCAAGACCGGGGACAGCTCTATGGCTACACCTTC. Translating gives CASSQDRGQLYGYTF. This sequence joins TRBV3-1 (or the pseudogene TRBV3-2) and TRBJ1-2; TRBD1 matches 7 bases. CDR1 is LGHDT, CDR2 YNNKEL, per germline (reference sequence). The ends lost 0 bases at V and 4 bases at J; junction bases unmatched: 5. CDR3 length equals 15 residues.

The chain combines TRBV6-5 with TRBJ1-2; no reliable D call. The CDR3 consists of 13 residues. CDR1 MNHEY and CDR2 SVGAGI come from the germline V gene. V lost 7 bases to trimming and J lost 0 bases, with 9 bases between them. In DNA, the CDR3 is TGTGCCAGCATGGGAGCTACTAACTATGGCTACACCTTC. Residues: CASMGATNYGYTF.

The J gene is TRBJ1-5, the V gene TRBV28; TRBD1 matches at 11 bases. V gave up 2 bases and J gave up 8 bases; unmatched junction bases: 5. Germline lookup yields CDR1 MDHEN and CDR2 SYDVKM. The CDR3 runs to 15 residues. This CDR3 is CASSLTGQGAKPQHF. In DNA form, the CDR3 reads TGTGCCAGCAGTTTAACTGGACAGGGGGCTAAGCCCCAGCATTTT. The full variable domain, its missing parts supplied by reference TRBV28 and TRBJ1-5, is DVKVTQSSRYLVKRTGEKVFLECVQDMDHENMFWYRQDPGLGLRLIYFSYDVKMKEKGDIPEGYSVSREKKERFSLILESASTNQTSMYLCASSLTGQGAKPQHFGDGTRLSIL.